The TCR beta chain under discussion was sequenced for a study of control samples from healthy donors and cancer patients. CDR3 length: 14 amino acids. The germline V gene has CDR1 SGHDT and CDR2 YYEEEE. Deletions cut 0 bases from V and 8 bases from J, with 12 bases between. This table comes from immunoSEQ multiplex PCR, and its TCRdb copy is limited to in-frame clones, with some not included. The sample shows around 140,000 clones, over 85% of them seen only once. The gene calls are TRBV5-6 and TRBJ1-3, with no clear D. The sequencing input was blood. The clonotype comes from a man between 18 and 29 years old in good health. This CDR3 reads CASSLEWGSDTIYF. In nucleotides, the CDR3 is TGTGCCAGCAGCTTGGAGTGGGGTTCCGACACCATATATTTT.